This T cell receptor (beta chain) was sequenced in a study of beta chain features in type 1 diabetes. The investigators reverse transcribed all of the isolated RNA, so they sequenced expressed TCRB transcripts. Generated by immunoSEQ multiplex PCR, the TCRdb table keeps only in-frame clones and is missing some. The sample consists of a few hundred thousand clones, 9.5% to 13% of them appearing once. This clone appeared a few times. The CDR3 totals 12 residues. J was trimmed by 8 bases and V by 1 base; bases with no gene match: 3. CDR1 is GTSNPN and CDR2 is SVGIG in the germline V gene (reference sequence).

The origin of this receptor is a man in his late teens or twenties in good health. This chain joins TRBV30 and TRBJ1-2; 8 bases map to TRBD1. The sequenced material came from central memory CD4+ T cells from blood. In DNA, the CDR3 is TGTGCCTGGAGTGCCCGACAGGGGGGCTACACCTTC. Its protein product is CAWSARQGGYTF.